The 8 T cell receptor beta chains in this list originate from one sample, sequenced in a study of shared clonotypes between healthy human individuals. Libraries were prepared by immunoSEQ multiplex PCR; TCRdb keeps only in-frame clonotypes and omits some of them. The table includes 1,500,000 or so clones, around 95% detected once. Material: naive CD4+ T cells sorted from blood. Sample subset: CD45RA+ positively selected. The receptor source for this set is a man aged 25-40 years in good health.

This clone was seen a single time. The chain carries TRBV18 and TRBJ2-1, with 8 bases aligning to TRBD1. The germline V gene has CDR1 KGHSH and CDR2 LQKENI. The V and J ends lost 3 bases and 4 bases, in that order; junction bases with no gene match: 2. The CDR3 has 14 amino acids. The CDR3 here is CASSPGQVYNEQFF. The CDR3 coding sequence is TGTGCCAGCTCACCGGGACAGGTATACAATGAGCAGTTCTTC.

V gene TRBV5-4 combines with J gene TRBJ2-7; maybe TRBD2 (5 bases). Germline V CDR1 and CDR2: SGHNT, YYREEE (reference sequence). The CDR3 spans 15 residues. V was shortened by 2 bases and J by 0 bases, with 12 bases between the two germline ends. Here the CDR3 DNA reads TGTGCCAGCAGCTTTGAGGGCAGGCTCTCCTACGAGCAGTACTTC. This gives the protein CASSFEGRLSYEQYF.

The chain joins TRBV28 to TRBJ1-5, with 12 nucleotides matching TRBD1. The germline gives CDR1 MDHEN, CDR2 SYDVKM. The CDR3 runs 18 residues. Trimming removed 4 bases from V and 3 bases from J; junction bases left unmatched: 10. The CDR3 DNA reads TGTGCCAGCAGTTCCCGGGACAGGGGGCTGAATCACAATCAGCCCCAGCATTTT. Protein product: CASSSRDRGLNHNQPQHF. The whole variable domain, filled in from reference TRBV28 and TRBJ1-5, reads DVKVTQSSRYLVKRTGEKVFLECVQDMDHENMFWYRQDPGLGLRLIYFSYDVKMKEKGDIPEGYSVSREKKERFSLILESASTNQTSMYLCASSSRDRGLNHNQPQHFGDGTRLSIL.

This clone has a single count. The chain employs TRBV29-1 and TRBJ2-5, with 7 nucleotides matching TRBD2. Germline lookup yields CDR1 SQVTM and CDR2 ANQGSEA. With 7 bases clipped from V and 1 base from J, the junction kept 3 bases outside the gene matches. This CDR3 has 12 amino acids. In DNA form, the CDR3 reads TGCAGCGACGCGGGAGCCCAAGAGACCCAGTACTTC. Encoded protein: CSDAGAQETQYF.

The chain is built from TRBV19 and TRBJ2-6, with D tentatively TRBD1 (6 bases). CDR3 length: 15 residues. Trimming shortened V by 5 bases and J by 1 base, and 9 bases separated the two germline ends. CDR1 and CDR2 from the germline V gene are LNHDA and SQIVND (reference sequence). CDR3 nucleotide sequence: TGTGCCAGTAGTGCGCAGGGGTCTGGGGCCAACGTCCTGACTTTC. It is translated as CASSAQGSGANVLTF.

The chain carries TRBV14 and TRBJ2-1, with D perhaps matching TRBD1 (5 bases). This CDR3 region has 17 residues. Trimming cost V 0 bases and J 5 bases, with 17 bases left between them. Germline V CDR1 and CDR2: SGHDN, FVKESK. CDR3 residues: CASSQEHAGINDNEQFF. In DNA form, the CDR3 reads TGTGCCAGCAGCCAAGAACATGCAGGGATCAACGACAATGAGCAGTTCTTC.

This clone was seen only once. The V and J genes are TRBV10-2 and TRBJ2-1; 11 bases align to TRBD2. V lost 6 bases and J lost 9; bases outside the gene matches: 13. The CDR3 contains 16 residues. The germline V gene has CDR1 WSHSY and CDR2 SAAADI. The CDR3 nucleotides read TGCGCCAGCAGAGGGCAGGGACTAGCGGTTTTAGGTGAGCAGTTCTTC. Amino acid sequence: CASRGQGLAVLGEQFF.

This chain uses TRBV21-1 with TRBJ2-1; the table's D call TRBD2 went unverified against the DNA. TRBV21-1 corresponds to a pseudogene. This CDR3 region has 16 residues. The CDR3 bases are TGTGCCAGCAGCAGGCTAGCGGACCTCTCCTACAATGAGCAGTTCTTC. Translating it yields CASSRLADLSYNEQFF.